A selection of T cell receptor beta chains follows, all from one sample in a study of response to subunit inactivated influenza vaccine. Each CDR3 protein gets one entry after TCRdb re-called the RT-PCR reads with MiXCR. Of about 570,000 distinct CDR3 sequences detected, roughly 10% appear once; the ten largest clones hold 9.5% to 11%. This sample also appeared in a second study, on T cells expressing NK-cell markers.

The sample was PBMCs from blood, taken on the day of vaccination. Receptor source: a man aged 45-65 years who received an inactivated influenza vaccine. Each CDR3 is given with its conserved first and last residue. The D gene is left open where the match is weak. Size tells how often a clone was seen (once, few, many) or the class of an expanded clone, and some rows leave it out.

j_gene: TRBJ2-5
d_gene: TRBD2
abundance: NA
v_gene: TRBV5-1
len: 18
CDR3nt: TGCGCCAGCAGCTTGGGTGGGTTAGCGGGAGGTCGGCAAGAGACCCAGTACTTC
CDR3aa: CASSLGGLAGGRQETQYF

j_gene: TRBJ2-1
d_gene: TRBD2
abundance: NA
v_gene: TRBV11-1
len: 18
CDR3nt: TGTGCCAGCAGCTTACCCTTCCGATTAAGCGGGAGTAGCAATGAGCAGTTCTTC
CDR3aa: CASSLPFRLSGSSNEQFF

j_gene: TRBJ2-5
d_gene: TRBD1
abundance: NA
v_gene: TRBV7-2
len: 15
CDR3nt: TGTGCCAGCAGCTCCGGACAGGGGGGCCTGGGGAGCCAGTACTTC
CDR3aa: CASSSGQGGLGSQYF

j_gene: TRBJ1-1
d_gene: NA
abundance: few
v_gene: TRBV20-1
len: 13
CDR3nt: TGCAGTGCAAGTAACCAACCGGGGAATGAAGCTTTCTTT
CDR3aa: CSASNQPGNEAFF

j_gene: TRBJ1-2
d_gene: NA
abundance: NA
v_gene: TRBV29-1
len: 14
CDR3nt: TGCAGCGTTGAAGACCCGGGAAGCCTCTATGGCTACACCTTC
CDR3aa: CSVEDPGSLYGYTF

j_gene: TRBJ1-5
d_gene: NA
abundance: many
v_gene: TRBV14
len: 13
CDR3nt: TGTGCCAGCAGCCAAGCCGTTCATCAGCCCCAGCATTTT
CDR3aa: CASSQAVHQPQHF

j_gene: TRBJ1-2
d_gene: NA
abundance: NA
v_gene: TRBV10-3
len: 12
CDR3nt: TGTGCCATCAGTGAGCCGGGACTCGGCTACACCTTC
CDR3aa: CAISEPGLGYTF

j_gene: TRBJ2-1
d_gene: NA
abundance: NA
v_gene: TRBV4-3
len: 17
CDR3nt: TGCGCCAGCAGCCATGTCCTAGCGTCAGAGTCCGGGAATGAGCAGTTCTTC
CDR3aa: CASSHVLASESGNEQFF

j_gene: TRBJ1-2
d_gene: NA
abundance: many
v_gene: TRBV12-3/TRBV12-4
len: 15
CDR3nt: TGTGCCAGCAGTTTAAGAATCGGGGCAGCTGTAAAGTTGACCTTC
CDR3aa: CASSLRIGAAVKLTF

j_gene: TRBJ2-7
d_gene: NA
abundance: NA
v_gene: TRBV19
len: 14
CDR3nt: TGTGCCAGTACCCCAACGACGGCTTCCTACGAGCAGTACTTC
CDR3aa: CASTPTTASYEQYF

j_gene: TRBJ2-5
d_gene: NA
abundance: NA
v_gene: TRBV29-1
len: 12
CDR3nt: TGCAGCGTTGACCAGGTCGGCGAGACCCAGTACTTC
CDR3aa: CSVDQVGETQYF

j_gene: TRBJ2-7
d_gene: NA
abundance: NA
v_gene: TRBV7-2
len: 13
CDR3nt: TGTGCCAGCAGCCTAATACAGGGAAACGAGCAGTACTTC
CDR3aa: CASSLIQGNEQYF

j_gene: TRBJ2-2
d_gene: TRBD2
abundance: many
v_gene: TRBV5-6
len: 18
CDR3nt: TGTGCCAGCAGCTTGGTCCGAGTAGCGGGCGACCCCACCGGGGAGCTGTTTTTT
CDR3aa: CASSLVRVAGDPTGELFF

j_gene: TRBJ2-6
d_gene: NA
abundance: NA
v_gene: TRBV5-1
len: 15
CDR3nt: TGCGCCAGCAGCTTGGCGCTTTCTGGGGCCAACGTCCTGACTTTC
CDR3aa: CASSLALSGANVLTF

j_gene: TRBJ2-5
d_gene: NA
abundance: NA
v_gene: TRBV7-2
len: 15
CDR3nt: TGTGCCAGCAGCTTAGATACTAGCCACCAAGAGACCCAGTACTTC
CDR3aa: CASSLDTSHQETQYF

j_gene: TRBJ2-1
d_gene: TRBD2
abundance: NA
v_gene: TRBV4-3
len: 16
CDR3nt: TGCGCCAGCAGCCAAGAGAGGGGACTAGCGAGTGGGGAGCAGTTCTTC
CDR3aa: CASSQERGLASGEQFF

j_gene: TRBJ2-1
d_gene: NA
abundance: few
v_gene: TRBV4-3
len: 16
CDR3nt: NA
CDR3aa: CASSQDWGDFGNEQFF

j_gene: TRBJ2-1
d_gene: TRBD2
abundance: few
v_gene: TRBV6-2/TRBV6-3
len: 20
CDR3nt: TGTGCCAGCAGTTACGTGGCAGTGGGACTAGCGGGAGGATCCTACAATGAGCAGTTCTTC
CDR3aa: CASSYVAVGLAGGSYNEQFF

j_gene: TRBJ2-3
d_gene: TRBD2
abundance: few
v_gene: TRBV5-1
len: 16
CDR3nt: TGCGCCAGCAGGCCACTCCCCGGGGGAGCGGGGGATACGCAGTATTTT
CDR3aa: CASRPLPGGAGDTQYF

j_gene: TRBJ2-3
d_gene: NA
abundance: few
v_gene: TRBV23-1
len: 11
CDR3nt: TGCGCCAGCACCTTAACAGATACGCAGTATTTT
CDR3aa: CASTLTDTQYF

j_gene: TRBJ2-3
d_gene: TRBD1
abundance: NA
v_gene: TRBV24-1
len: 16
CDR3nt: TGTGCCACCAGTGACCCGGGACAGGGGGCCACAGGGACGCAGTATTTT
CDR3aa: CATSDPGQGATGTQYF

j_gene: TRBJ2-6
d_gene: NA
abundance: few
v_gene: TRBV5-6
len: 16
CDR3nt: TGTGCCAGCAGCTCCGCCCGAGCGCCTGGGGCCAACGTCCTGACTTTC
CDR3aa: CASSSARAPGANVLTF

j_gene: TRBJ2-5
d_gene: NA
abundance: many
v_gene: TRBV12-3/TRBV12-4
len: 13
CDR3nt: TGTGCCAGCAGTTTAAGCCTGGTAGAGACCCAGTACTTC
CDR3aa: CASSLSLVETQYF

j_gene: TRBJ2-3
d_gene: TRBD2
abundance: NA
v_gene: TRBV5-1
len: 16
CDR3nt: TGCGCCAGCAGCTTGCTACTAGCGGCCAACACAGATACGCAGTATTTT
CDR3aa: CASSLLLAANTDTQYF

j_gene: TRBJ2-1
d_gene: TRBD2
abundance: few
v_gene: TRBV6-2/TRBV6-3
len: 21
CDR3nt: TGTGCCAGCAGTTATTGGACCGGGACTAGCGTTATTTGGATAGGTATCTATGAGCAGTTCTTC
CDR3aa: CASSYWTGTSVIWIGIYEQFF

j_gene: TRBJ2-7
d_gene: NA
abundance: NA
v_gene: TRBV28
len: 15
CDR3nt: TGTGCCAGCAGCTCAGGACAGCTGAGCTCCTACGAGCAGTACTTC
CDR3aa: CASSSGQLSSYEQYF

j_gene: TRBJ1-1
d_gene: NA
abundance: few
v_gene: TRBV30
len: 14
CDR3nt: TGTGCCTGGAGATTGGGACAAACGAACACTGAAGCTTTCTTT
CDR3aa: CAWRLGQTNTEAFF

j_gene: TRBJ1-2
d_gene: NA
abundance: many
v_gene: TRBV29-1
len: 13
CDR3nt: TGCAGCGTCAACATTGGTAGGGGCTATGGCTACACCTTC
CDR3aa: CSVNIGRGYGYTF

j_gene: TRBJ1-4
d_gene: TRBD1
abundance: NA
v_gene: TRBV29-1
len: 15
CDR3nt: TGCAGCGTTAAAAGCTACAGGGGTGCTAATGAAAAACTGTTTTTT
CDR3aa: CSVKSYRGANEKLFF

j_gene: TRBJ2-4
d_gene: TRBD2
abundance: few
v_gene: TRBV6-2/TRBV6-3
len: 18
CDR3nt: TGTGCCAGCAGCTATAACAAAAGGGGACTAGCGGGGGAAAACATTCAGTACTTC
CDR3aa: CASSYNKRGLAGENIQYF

j_gene: TRBJ2-5
d_gene: TRBD1
abundance: NA
v_gene: TRBV20-1
len: 12
CDR3nt: TGCAGTGCGGACAGGGACGGGGAGACCCAGTACTTC
CDR3aa: CSADRDGETQYF

j_gene: TRBJ2-3
d_gene: TRBD2
abundance: NA
v_gene: TRBV6-5
len: 16
CDR3nt: TGTGCCAGCAGTTACCGAGGCGGGGGGGCTGGCGATACGCAGTATTTT
CDR3aa: CASSYRGGGAGDTQYF

j_gene: TRBJ2-3
d_gene: TRBD1
abundance: NA
v_gene: TRBV7-9
len: 15
CDR3nt: TGTGCCAGCAGCCTCTCTACAGGGGGCACAGATACGCAGTATTTT
CDR3aa: CASSLSTGGTDTQYF

j_gene: TRBJ2-1
d_gene: NA
abundance: few
v_gene: TRBV25-1
len: 15
CDR3nt: TGTGCCAGCAGTGAAGCGTTGGCGTTTGACAATGAGCAGTTCTTC
CDR3aa: CASSEALAFDNEQFF

j_gene: TRBJ2-7
d_gene: TRBD1
abundance: many
v_gene: TRBV5-1
len: 15
CDR3nt: TGCGCCAGCAGATCCGAAGCCGGGACAGGCAGCGAGCAGTACTTC
CDR3aa: CASRSEAGTGSEQYF

j_gene: TRBJ1-1
d_gene: TRBD1
abundance: NA
v_gene: TRBV28
len: 15
CDR3nt: TGTGCCAGCAGTTGGGAACAGGGGCTGTACACTGAAGCTTTCTTT
CDR3aa: CASSWEQGLYTEAFF

j_gene: TRBJ2-3
d_gene: NA
abundance: NA
v_gene: TRBV7-8
len: 16
CDR3nt: TGTGCCAGCAGCACCCGGGGGGCCAGTAGCACAGATACGCAGTATTTT
CDR3aa: CASSTRGASSTDTQYF

j_gene: TRBJ2-7
d_gene: NA
abundance: NA
v_gene: TRBV7-2
len: 14
CDR3nt: TGTGCCAGCAGCGCCGCCGGTTCCGCCTACGAGCAGTACTTC
CDR3aa: CASSAAGSAYEQYF

j_gene: TRBJ2-2
d_gene: NA
abundance: many
v_gene: TRBV7-2
len: 14
CDR3nt: TGTGCCAGCAGCCCCCGAACAAACACCGGGGAGCTGTTTTTT
CDR3aa: CASSPRTNTGELFF

j_gene: TRBJ2-7
d_gene: TRBD1
abundance: few
v_gene: TRBV6-2/TRBV6-3
len: 13
CDR3nt: TGTGCCAGCATGAACAGGGGAAGCTACGAGCAGTACTTC
CDR3aa: CASMNRGSYEQYF

j_gene: TRBJ2-7
d_gene: NA
abundance: few
v_gene: TRBV5-8
len: 8
CDR3nt: TGTGCCAGCGCAACGGTGTACTTC
CDR3aa: CASATVYF

j_gene: TRBJ2-1
d_gene: TRBD2
abundance: NA
v_gene: TRBV5-1
len: 15
CDR3nt: TGCGCCAGCAGCACTAGCGGGAGATCGGATAGTGAGCAGTTCTTC
CDR3aa: CASSTSGRSDSEQFF

j_gene: TRBJ1-1
d_gene: NA
abundance: many
v_gene: TRBV12-3/TRBV12-4
len: 13
CDR3nt: TGTGCCAGCAGTAACAGGGTAAACACTGAAGCTTTCTTT
CDR3aa: CASSNRVNTEAFF

j_gene: TRBJ1-5
d_gene: TRBD1
abundance: NA
v_gene: TRBV28
len: 16
CDR3nt: TGTGCCAGCAGCCACCAAGGGACAGTCGGCAATCAGCCCCAGCATTTT
CDR3aa: CASSHQGTVGNQPQHF

j_gene: TRBJ2-7
d_gene: TRBD2
abundance: few
v_gene: TRBV11-2
len: 16
CDR3nt: TGTGCCAGCAGCTTACTAGTAGCGGGAGGCTCCTACGAGCAGTACTTC
CDR3aa: CASSLLVAGGSYEQYF

j_gene: TRBJ2-3
d_gene: NA
abundance: NA
v_gene: TRBV4-1
len: 16
CDR3nt: TGCGCCAGCAGCCTCGACGGACCTCCTAGCACAGATACGCAGTATTTT
CDR3aa: CASSLDGPPSTDTQYF

j_gene: TRBJ1-1
d_gene: NA
abundance: few
v_gene: TRBV9
len: 15
CDR3nt: TGTGCCAGCAGCCCCAGGGTCAGTAAGAACACTGAAGCTTTCTTT
CDR3aa: CASSPRVSKNTEAFF

j_gene: TRBJ1-2
d_gene: NA
abundance: NA
v_gene: TRBV12-3/TRBV12-4
len: 13
CDR3nt: TGTGCCAGCAGTATCCCGGGACAACCTGGCTACACCTTC
CDR3aa: CASSIPGQPGYTF

j_gene: TRBJ2-6
d_gene: NA
abundance: NA
v_gene: TRBV4-2
len: 14
CDR3nt: TGTGCCAGCAGCCAACTGGTTGGGGCCAACGTCCTGACTTTC
CDR3aa: CASSQLVGANVLTF

j_gene: TRBJ1-5
d_gene: NA
abundance: NA
v_gene: TRBV20-1
len: 14
CDR3nt: TGCAGTGCTGCCCCGGCAGGGCCCAATCAGCCCCAGCATTTT
CDR3aa: CSAAPAGPNQPQHF

j_gene: TRBJ1-6
d_gene: TRBD1
abundance: few
v_gene: TRBV6-2/TRBV6-3
len: 15
CDR3nt: TGTGCCAGCAGACGAACTGGACAGGGAATTTCACCCCTCCACTTT
CDR3aa: CASRRTGQGISPLHF